The sequence of this TCR beta chain was determined in a study of T cell repertoires in cytomegalovirus infection. V was clipped by 5 bases and J by 0 bases, with 10 bases between them. The CDR3 sequence is 15 residues long. CDR1 and CDR2 (germline): SGHAT, FQDESV (reference sequence). TCRdb passed the reads through MiXCR, listing each CDR3 protein once. Altogether about 890,000 distinct CDR3 sequences are present, 31% being singletons, with the ten largest covering roughly 12%. The table lists this clonotype with a few counts. Its antigen is unknown. This sequence was found in a human donor in good health (CMV status not recorded). Some clones in this sample may be carry-over from other donors' samples. Sample: cultured CD8+ T cells from PBMCs, taken from culture after CMV antigen stimulation. V and J are TRBV11-1 and TRBJ2-2; D possibly corresponds to TRBD1 (5 bases). In nucleotides, the CDR3 is TGTGCCAGCAGCCCCCTGGGGCCGAACACCGGGGAGCTGTTTTTT. As protein: CASSPLGPNTGELFF.